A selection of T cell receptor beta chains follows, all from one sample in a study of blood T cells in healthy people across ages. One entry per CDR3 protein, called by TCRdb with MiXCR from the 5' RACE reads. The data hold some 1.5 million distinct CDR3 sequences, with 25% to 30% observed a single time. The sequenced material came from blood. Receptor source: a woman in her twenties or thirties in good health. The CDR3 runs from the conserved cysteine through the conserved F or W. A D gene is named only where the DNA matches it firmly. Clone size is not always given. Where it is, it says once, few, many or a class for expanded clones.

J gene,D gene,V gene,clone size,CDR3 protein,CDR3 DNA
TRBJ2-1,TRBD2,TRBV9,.,CASSLGLGLMDNEQFF,TGTGCCAGCAGTCTTGGACTAGGCCTGATGGACAATGAGCAGTTCTTC
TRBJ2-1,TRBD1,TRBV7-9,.,CASSLLRQGPYEQFF,TGTGCCAGCAGCTTGCTCCGACAGGGTCCCTACGAGCAGTTCTTC
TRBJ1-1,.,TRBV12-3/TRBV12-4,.,CASSPDLGSTEAFF,TGTGCCAGCAGTCCAGATCTGGGCAGCACTGAAGCTTTCTTT
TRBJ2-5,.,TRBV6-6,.,CATAEPRGTQYF,TGTGCCACCGCAGAGCCTAGAGGGACCCAGTACTTC
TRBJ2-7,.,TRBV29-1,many,CSAARRASYEQYF,TGCAGCGCCGCCCGTAGGGCATCCTACGAGCAGTACTTC
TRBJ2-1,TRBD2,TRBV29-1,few,CSVESWTSGYYNEQFF,TGCAGCGTTGAAAGTTGGACTAGCGGCTACTACAATGAGCAGTTCTTC
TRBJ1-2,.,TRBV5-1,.,CANSLAEGDGYTF,TGCGCCAACAGCTTGGCCGAGGGGGATGGCTACACCTTC
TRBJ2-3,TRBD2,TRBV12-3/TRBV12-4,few,CASQTSGYGVDTQYF,TGTGCCAGCCAAACTAGCGGCTATGGGGTCGATACGCAGTATTTT
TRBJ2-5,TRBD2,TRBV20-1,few,CSGPIAGGETQYF,TGCAGTGGCCCAATAGCGGGAGGAGAGACCCAGTACTTC
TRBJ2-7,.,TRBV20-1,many,CSVRGDSYEQYF,TGCAGTGTCAGGGGAGACTCCTACGAGCAGTACTTC
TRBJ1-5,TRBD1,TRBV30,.,CAWSGDRGQPQHF,TGTGCCTGGAGTGGGGACAGGGGTCAGCCCCAGCATTTT
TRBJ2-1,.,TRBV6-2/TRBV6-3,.,CASSKLRTDEQFF,TGTGCCAGCAGTAAGCTACGAACGGATGAGCAGTTCTTC
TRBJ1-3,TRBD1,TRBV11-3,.,CASSGGTETGNTIYF,TGTGCCAGCAGCGGAGGGACAGAGACCGGAAACACCATATATTTT
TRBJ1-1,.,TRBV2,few,CASVGVRTAKRGGEAFF,TGTGCCAGCGTGGGGGTACGGACAGCCAAAAGGGGCGGTGAAGCTTTCTTT
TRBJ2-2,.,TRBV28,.,CASSKGPLTGELFF,TGTGCCAGCAGTAAGGGTCCCCTTACCGGGGAGCTGTTTTTT
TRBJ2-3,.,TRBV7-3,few,CASSPAPTDTQYF,TGTGCCAGCAGCCCCGCCCCCACAGATACGCAGTATTTT
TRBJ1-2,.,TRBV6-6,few,CASSYIAGPNYGYTF,TGTGCCAGCAGTTACATCGCCGGGCCTAACTATGGCTACACCTTC
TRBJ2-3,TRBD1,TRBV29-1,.,CSAGQGSPTDTQYF,TGCAGCGCCGGACAGGGGTCACCCACAGATACGCAGTATTTT
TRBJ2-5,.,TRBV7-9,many,CASFNTDILKAVRETQYF,TGTGCCAGCTTTAATACGGACATCCTAAAAGCCGTCCGGGAGACCCAGTACTTC
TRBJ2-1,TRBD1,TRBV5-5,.,CASSSKQTGNNEQFF,TGTGCCAGCAGCTCGAAACAGACAGGGAACAATGAGCAGTTCTTC
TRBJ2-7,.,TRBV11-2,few,CASRLGGRTLPYEQYF,TGTGCCAGCCGACTAGGGGGGCGGACACTACCCTACGAGCAGTACTTC
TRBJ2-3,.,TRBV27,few,CASSVWGKTDTQYF,TGTGCCAGCAGCGTTTGGGGGAAGACAGATACGCAGTATTTT
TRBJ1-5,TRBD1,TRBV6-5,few,CASRRTGGLSQPQHF,TGTGCCAGCAGACGAACAGGGGGATTAAGTCAGCCCCAGCATTTT
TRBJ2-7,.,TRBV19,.,CASSTQTGGSGYF,TGTGCCAGTAGTACGCAGACAGGCGGGTCCGGGTACTTC
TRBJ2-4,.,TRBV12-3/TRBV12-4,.,CASSPGVIQYF,TGTGCCAGCTCCCCGGGGGTTATTCAGTACTTC
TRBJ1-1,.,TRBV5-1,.,CASSPLGDDYTEAFF,TGCGCCAGCAGCCCCCTTGGGGATGATTACACTGAAGCTTTCTTT
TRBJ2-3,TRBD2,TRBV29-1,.,CSVTSGGSDTQYF,TGCAGCGTAACTAGCGGGGGGTCAGATACGCAGTATTTT
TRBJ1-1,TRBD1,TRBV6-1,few,CASSDNNRGSEAFF,TGTGCCAGCAGTGACAACAACAGGGGCTCTGAAGCTTTCTTT
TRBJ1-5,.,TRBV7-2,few,CASSLVTVNQPQHF,TGTGCCAGCAGCTTAGTCACAGTGAATCAGCCCCAGCATTTT
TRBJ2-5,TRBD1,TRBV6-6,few,CASSYDGQGGQEAQYF,TGTGCCAGCAGTTACGATGGACAGGGAGGCCAAGAGGCCCAGTACTTC
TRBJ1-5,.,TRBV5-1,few,CASSLAGKSDQPRHF,TGCGCCAGCAGCTTGGCGGGTAAGAGCGATCAGCCCCGGCATTTT
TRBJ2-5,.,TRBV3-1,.,CASSQLNQETQYF,TGTGCCAGCAGCCAACTTAATCAAGAGACCCAGTACTTC
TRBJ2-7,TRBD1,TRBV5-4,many,CASSAPGQYYEQYF,TGTGCCAGCAGCGCGCCGGGACAGTACTACGAGCAGTACTTC
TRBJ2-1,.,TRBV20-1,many,CSARDHWSNEQFF,TGCAGTGCTAGAGATCATTGGTCAAATGAGCAGTTCTTC
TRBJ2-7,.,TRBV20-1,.,CSLTEGGYNEQYF,TGCAGCCTGACAGAAGGAGGCTACAATGAGCAGTACTTC
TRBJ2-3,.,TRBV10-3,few,CAIMPTTGTDTQYF,TGTGCCATCATGCCAACTACCGGGACGGATACGCAGTATTTT
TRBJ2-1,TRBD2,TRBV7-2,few,CASSLAPGTGTSGNNEQFF,TGTGCCAGCAGCTTAGCACCGGGGACCGGGACTAGCGGCAACAATGAGCAGTTCTTC
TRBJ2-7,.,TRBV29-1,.,CSVGLGDLLGEQYF,TGCAGCGTCGGCCTCGGGGACCTACTGGGGGAGCAGTACTTC
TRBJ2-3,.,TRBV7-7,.,CTSSLEWGAGDTQYF,TGTACCAGCAGCTTAGAGTGGGGGGCAGGAGATACGCAGTATTTT